This T cell receptor (beta chain) was captured by sequencing in a study of blood T cell repertoires in COVID-19. Across the study: T cells, B-cell-depleted T cells, or PBMCs provided the cDNA or gDNA that served as material.

Using immunoSEQ multiplex PCR, the repertoire was profiled, and TCRdb retains in-frame clones only, with some absent. The sample consists of 98,000 or so clones, under 90% of them appearing once. V was trimmed by 3 bases and J by 2 bases, leaving 12 bases between them. The CDR3 runs to 15 residues. CDR1 is MNHEY, CDR2 SMNVEV, per germline (reference sequence). The receptor was isolated from a man between 60 and 75 years old with COVID-19, enrolled during active disease. Sequencing input: peripheral blood. The chain employs TRBV27 and TRBJ2-3; D perhaps matches TRBD2 (5 bases). CDR3 region: CASSLVGGYTDTQYF. The CDR3 DNA follows: TGTGCCAGCAGTTTGGTGGGCGGGTACACAGATACGCAGTATTTT.